These 16 T cell receptor beta chains came from one sample sequenced in a study of blood T cell repertoires in COVID-19. Clones were read by immunoSEQ multiplex PCR, and TCRdb kept only the in-frame ones, dropping some. The sample holds approximately 150,000 clones, approximately 91% seen once. The specimen was peripheral blood. These receptors were obtained from a man aged 18 to 30 with COVID-19, enrolled during active disease.

As concerns this clone: The germline gene is not matched at one end of the junction; a read error may be the cause. In DNA form, the CDR3 reads TGTGCCAGCAGTGAAGGAGGGCCGGGACAGGGGGCGAGAAAGGAAAAACTGCTTTTT. The encoded protein is CASSEGGPGQGARKEKLLF. The V gene is TRBV6-1, the J gene TRBJ1-4; 12 bases align to TRBD1. In germline, CDR1 is MNHNS, CDR2 SASEGT. The CDR3 contains 19 residues.

V gene TRBV30 combines with J gene TRBJ1-5, with TRBD1 as a possible D gene (6 bases). Trimming cost V 3 bases and J 3 bases, with 15 bases left between them. The CDR3 sequence is 15 residues long. The germline gives CDR1 GTSNPN, CDR2 SVGIG (reference sequence). The CDR3 DNA follows: TGTGCCTGGAGCGACCCCCGGACAGTCAATCAGCCCCAGCATTTT. Translating it yields CAWSDPRTVNQPQHF.

The chain recombines TRBV5-4 with TRBJ1-6, with D possibly TRBD1 on 5 matching bases. The V end lost 0 bases, the J end lost 3 bases, and 10 bases lay between the germline ends. The V gene's germline CDR1 is SGHNT and CDR2 YYREEE (reference sequence). The CDR3 is 16 amino acids. CDR3 DNA: TGTGCCAGCAGCTTGGTCCCGGGGGGCTATAATTCACCCCTCCACTTT. This codes for CASSLVPGGYNSPLHF.

The chain employs TRBV6-2 or TRBV6-3 and TRBJ2-5, with 8 positions matching TRBD1. The CDR3 is made up of 14 amino acids. Germline V gene data show CDR1 as MNHEY and CDR2 as SVGEGT. J lost 5 bases, V lost 4 bases, and 6 bases had no gene match. In DNA form, the CDR3 reads TGTGCCAGCAGTTTACCAGGGGGCGTGGAGACCCAGTACTTC. Translation gives CASSLPGGVETQYF.

The gene calls are TRBV25-1 and TRBJ1-5; D is possibly TRBD1 (6 bases). This CDR3 has 15 amino acids. CDR1 and CDR2 from the germline V gene are MGHDK and SYGVNS. V lost 3 bases and J 0 bases, leaving 9 bases between the germline ends. The CDR3 bases are TGTGCCAGCAGTGACCCAGGGGATAGCAATCAGCCCCAGCATTTT. Translating it yields CASSDPGDSNQPQHF.

This chain joins TRBV28 and TRBJ2-7; weak D call: TRBD1 (6 bases). Germline CDR1 reads MDHEN; CDR2 reads SYDVKM. The germline V and J ends were trimmed by 3 bases and 9 bases, with 18 bases remaining between them. This CDR3 comprises 14 residues. In DNA, the CDR3 is TGTGCCAGCAGTTTCCCTCCTCTTCCGACAGGGCAGTACTTC. Translated, it gives CASSFPPLPTGQYF.

The V and J genes are TRBV2 and TRBJ1-1; possibly TRBD1 for D (6 bases). Germline V lookup: CDR1 SNHLY, CDR2 FYNNEI. The germline V and J ends were trimmed by 6 bases and 2 bases, with 13 bases remaining between them. The CDR3 is 14 amino acids. Here the CDR3 reads CASRLTGPNTEAFF. The DNA for the CDR3 is TGTGCCAGCAGGTTGACAGGACCTAACACTGAAGCTTTCTTT.

Here the CDR3 reads CATRQGGETQYF. The CDR3 DNA is TGTGCCACCCGACAGGGCGGGGAGACCCAGTACTTC. The rearrangement uses TRBV19 and TRBJ2-5; 7 positions agree with TRBD1. Germline CDR1 reads LNHDA; CDR2 reads SQIVND (reference sequence). V shed 10 bases and J 5 bases; nucleotides not matched to a gene: 7. The CDR3 extends over 12 amino acids.

This chain connects TRBV21-1 to TRBJ2-2; the D segment call TRBD2 is taken from the table without a DNA check. TRBV21-1 is a known pseudogene. CDR3 length: 17 residues. CDR3 nucleotide sequence: TGTGCCAGCAGCAAAGATAGGAGGGATGAGAACACCGGGGAGCTGTTTTTT. This encodes CASSKDRRDENTGELFF.

A few counts support this clone. This rearrangement joins TRBV27 to TRBJ2-7, with D hard to call. The CDR3 sequence is 13 residues long. Germline V gene data show CDR1 as MNHEY and CDR2 as SMNVEV (reference sequence). V lost 0 bases and J lost 5, with 8 bases in between. The CDR3: CASSLSSPNEQYF. The DNA for the CDR3 is TGTGCCAGCAGTTTATCGTCCCCTAACGAGCAGTACTTC.

V gene TRBV5-1 combines with J gene TRBJ2-2, with D possibly TRBD1 on 5 matching bases. CDR3 size: 15 residues. Germline lookup yields CDR1 SGHRS and CDR2 YFSETQ. The V end lost 0 bases, the J end lost 4 bases, and 10 bases lay between the germline ends. Here the CDR3 DNA reads TGCGCCAGCAGCTTGGAAGGGGTAGGCACCGGGGAGCTGTTTTTT. It is translated as CASSLEGVGTGELFF.

The rearrangement links TRBV7-8 to TRBJ1-5; D perhaps matches TRBD1 (6 bases). Germline CDR1 reads SGHVS; CDR2 reads FQNEAQ. The CDR3 is 15 residues long. Trimming took off 5 bases at V and 0 bases at J, with 11 bases between the two ends. The CDR3 protein is CASSNRVISNQPQHF. The CDR3 DNA reads TGTGCCAGCAGCAACAGGGTGATTAGCAATCAGCCCCAGCATTTT.

The chain carries TRBV4-1 and TRBJ2-2; 11 bases fit TRBD2. This CDR3 has 19 residues. Germline lookup yields CDR1 MGHRA and CDR2 YSYEKL. Trimming took 2 bases from V and 6 from J; bases not matched to a gene: 14. The CDR3 sequence is CASSQSGRVLAGVSGELFF. The CDR3 coding sequence is TGCGCCAGCAGCCAAAGCGGGAGGGTACTAGCGGGAGTCTCCGGGGAGCTGTTTTTT.

The V call is TRBV28, the J call TRBJ2-7; 7 nucleotides align to TRBD2. Germline CDR1 MDHEN, CDR2 SYDVKM. CDR3 length: 14 amino acids. V was clipped by 6 bases and J by 1 base; unmatched bases: 6. CDR3 sequence reads: CASRGEGVSYEQYF. CDR3 DNA sequence: TGTGCCAGCAGGGGGGAGGGAGTGTCCTACGAGCAGTACTTC.

This chain uses TRBV28 with TRBJ2-7, with D perhaps matching TRBD1 (6 bases). V was pared by 4 bases and J by 3 bases, with 16 bases between. The CDR3 runs 15 residues. Per the germline V gene, CDR1 is MDHEN and CDR2 is SYDVKM. The CDR3 sequence: CASSSSAGVGYEQYF. DNA of the CDR3: TGTGCCAGCAGTTCGAGCGCAGGGGTGGGCTACGAGCAGTACTTC.

The V and J genes are TRBV7-9 and TRBJ1-4, with D unresolved. V was clipped by 5 bases and J by 5 bases, with 15 bases between them. Germline V CDR1 and CDR2: SEHNR, FQNEAQ (reference sequence). The CDR3 length is 15 residues. As DNA, the CDR3 is TGTGCCAGCAGCGTAGGATCGGCGGTGAATGAAAAACTGTTTTTT. Its translation: CASSVGSAVNEKLFF.